Listed below are T cell receptor beta chains from one sample, sequenced in a study of OX40 agonist ivuxolimab in advanced cancers. Some clones are missing from TCRdb's copy, which holds only in-frame ones; the method was immunoSEQ multiplex PCR. The sample includes over 65,000 clones, 84% of them seen just once. This sample comprised CD4+ or CD8+ T cells sorted from blood, obtained in a trial of the OX40 agonist ivuxolimab. These receptors were taken from an adult with an advanced solid tumor such as melanoma, head and neck, liver or kidney cancer. Both conserved end residues are part of each CDR3. D genes are given only for firm matches.

d_gene | v_gene | CDR3aa
. | TRBV5-4 | CASTGVEDRLTDTQYF
. | TRBV5-6 | CASTHRVLHYGYTF
. | TRBV10-1 | CASSEIQLTGELFF
TRBD2 | TRBV5-6 | CASSHGTSGLNEQFF
TRBD2 | TRBV7-9 | CASSLAGGLAGVRETQYF
TRBD1 | TRBV29-1 | CSVEETDRGRETQYF
TRBD2 | TRBV7-3 | CASSPRTSGRRDTQYF
. | TRBV7-8 | CASSLGFKKGGRETQYF
TRBD1 | TRBV2 | CASSEVTGDYAFF
TRBD1 | TRBV6-1 | CASRTGADTQYF
. | TRBV4-3 | CASSQDLWGNTEAFF
. | TRBV18 | CASSPPSRGITGELFF
. | TRBV7-9 | CASSLARLPSGELFF
. | TRBV14 | CASSQQGYEQFF
. | TRBV10-3 | CAISEPSRGPDYGYTF
. | TRBV30 | CAWSRVGGARNIQYF
. | TRBV7-2 | CASSLGGPNSPLHF
. | TRBV6-1 | CASSPTQNTGELFF
TRBD2 | TRBV7-2 | CASSLGLAGGAEQFF
. | TRBV28 | CASSPQVTEAFF
TRBD1 | TRBV19 | CASSAQTGLSEKLFF
. | TRBV5-1 | CASSLVATANTGELFF
. | TRBV5-1 | CASSSTDRTDTQYF
TRBD2 | TRBV4-2 | CASSQERTSGAHVEQFF
. | TRBV6-5 | CASSLLGHAGANVLTF
. | TRBV15 | CATSREGPRGAKLSPLHF
TRBD2 | TRBV10-3 | CAISETLAGGPYNEQFF
. | TRBV27 | CASSPLVSGFMNTEAFF
TRBD2 | TRBV5-4 | CASSPTSGRPQETQYF
. | TRBV11-2 | CASSLDPNREILHF
TRBD1 | TRBV5-6 | CASSSGQGGGYTF
TRBD1 | TRBV7-9 | CATGQGPSEQYF
. | TRBV19 | CASSIDTNYGYTF
. | TRBV7-9 | CASSLLSTTYGYTF
. | TRBV28 | CASSRNQPQHF
. | TRBV30 | CAWSVQIGFQPQHF
. | TRBV5-5 | CASSLVDINQPQHF
TRBD1 | TRBV29-1 | CSVGTGRPYEQYF
. | TRBV18 | CASSKYSGANNSPLHF
. | TRBV28 | CASSSFGDVTNTEAFF
TRBD2 | TRBV30 | CAWSNSGETQYF
TRBD2 | TRBV7-2 | CASSLRLAAPYEQYF
. | TRBV5-5 | CASSLVDSSNSPLHF
. | TRBV27 | CASSSGYYGYTF
. | TRBV6-1 | CASSEAPGANYGYTF
TRBD1 | TRBV29-1 | CSATVTGDGYTF
. | TRBV4-1 | CASSRGKQGGEKLFF
. | TRBV7-3 | CASSLRPHSYNEQFF
. | TRBV19 | CASTTGRTANTGELFF